This T cell receptor beta chain was sequenced for a study of CD8+ T cells in alopecia areata. Study-wide findings and caveats: Among patients, TCR sharing was less clear than in mice, a difference possibly due in part to HLA diversity in the patient population.

The sequencing template was cDNA reverse transcribed from extracted RNA. Produced via immunoSEQ multiplex PCR; TCRdb's table is partial and in-frame only. This sample has about 37,000 clones, with nearly 55% found just once. Turning to this clone: The antigen is not known.

Sorting of CD4+ cells into CD25+CD127- cells (for roughly 5 patients) was performed. The sequenced material came from CD4+ Tregs sorted from blood. This sequence was found in a human donor with alopecia areata.

CDR3 amino acids: CASSFSNQPQHF. CDR3 bases: TGTGCCAGCAGCTTTAGCAATCAGCCCCAGCATTTT. The V and J genes are TRBV7-8 and TRBJ1-5, with D uncertain. Germline lookup yields CDR1 SGHVS and CDR2 FQNEAQ. This CDR3 has 12 residues. The ends were cut back, 3 bases at V and 0 bases at J, with 0 bases in the middle.